These 20 T cell receptor beta chains share one sample of origin, sequenced in a study of vaccination and CD4 T cells after COVID-19. Researchers used the Oncomine TCR Beta short-read assay to sequence DNA from cultured CD4+ T cells. MiXCR, run by TCRdb on the PCR reads, gives a single entry per CDR3 protein. In the table there are some 23,000 distinct CDR3 sequences, around 46% of which are singletons. Indicated time point: late sampling 161 to 241 days after vaccination in three convalescent patients. Noted treatment: roughly 11-day PBMC culture with coronavirus spike peptide pools or control peptides (ViraFEST assay). Their target antigens are unknown. The sequenced sample was CD4+ T cells from blood, cultured in vitro, obtained about 7 months after SARS-CoV-2 vaccination. These receptors came from a human donor who had recovered from COVID-19.

A few counts support this clonotype. The chain employs TRBV20-1 and TRBJ2-1; D ambiguous. The CDR3 extends over 13 amino acids. Germline V CDR1 and CDR2: DFQATT, SNEGSKA (reference sequence). Between the trimmed V and J ends, which lost 6 bases and 0 bases, there was a span of 9 bases. CDR3 residues: CSAPDFSYNEQFF. CDR3 nucleotide sequence: TGCAGTGCACCGGATTTCTCCTACAATGAGCAGTTCTTC.

This clonotype came up a few times. This chain links TRBV7-9 with TRBJ2-7, with D possibly matching TRBD2 (6 bases). The ends were cut back, 4 bases at V and 3 bases at J, with 13 bases in the middle. The CDR3 totals 14 residues. Germline V lookup: CDR1 SEHNR, CDR2 FQNEAQ (reference sequence). The CDR3 spells CASSYSGLLYEQYF. The DNA for the CDR3 is TGTGCCAGCAGCTACTCGGGACTTCTCTACGAGCAGTACTTC.

This clonotype was seen more than once but under ten times. The CDR3 DNA sequence: TGTGCCAGCAGCCCTCTGGTTGGGGCACAAGCCTATAGCAATCAGCCCCAGCATTTT. Residues: CASSPLVGAQAYSNQPQHF. V is TRBV27 and J is TRBJ1-5, with D tentatively TRBD1 (5 bases). The CDR3 spans 19 residues. CDR1 and CDR2 from the germline V gene are MNHEY and SMNVEV (reference sequence). Deletions cut 6 bases from V and 0 bases from J, with 24 bases between.

This clonotype has just a few counts. The chain couples TRBV11-3 to TRBJ2-2, with 13 nucleotides matching TRBD2. Germline CDR1 and CDR2: SGHNT and YENEEA. The CDR3 extends over 16 amino acids. V lost 1 base to trimming and J lost 4 bases; unmatched junction nucleotides: 0. Here the CDR3 reads CASSLGTSGSTGELFF. The CDR3 nucleotides are TGTGCCAGCAGCTTAGGGACTAGCGGGAGCACCGGGGAGCTGTTTTTT.

This clonotype showed up just a few times. The V call is TRBV28, the J call TRBJ2-7; the D gene is possibly TRBD1 (7 bases). Germline assignment: CDR1 MDHEN and CDR2 SYDVKM. V was shortened by 7 bases and J by 1 base, with 14 bases between the two germline ends. The CDR3 is made up of 14 amino acids. The CDR3 DNA reads as TGTGCCAGCAACTCAGGGGGGTTTTCCTACGAGCAGTACTTC. Amino acids: CASNSGGFSYEQYF. The full variable domain, with the rest looked up from reference TRBV28 and TRBJ2-7, is DVKVTQSSRYLVKRTGEKVFLECVQDMDHENMFWYRQDPGLGLRLIYFSYDVKMKEKGDIPEGYSVSREKKERFSLILESASTNQTSMYLCASNSGGFSYEQYFGPGTRLTVT.

The CDR3 nucleotides are TGTGCCAGCAGCTTCAGGGTAGCGGGAGAAAGTGAGCAGTACTTC. It encodes CASSFRVAGESEQYF. The chain couples TRBV7-8 to TRBJ2-7; TRBD2 agrees at 9 bases. The V segment lost 3 bases and the J segment 7 bases; nucleotides outside the gene matches: 10. The CDR3 extends over 15 amino acids. Germline-derived CDR1 and CDR2 are SGHVS and FQNEAQ. The full variable domain, rest sourced from reference TRBV7-8 and TRBJ2-7, is GAGVSQSPRYKVAKRGQDVALRCDPISGHVSLFWYQQALGQGPEFLTYFQNEAQLDKSGLPSDRFFAERPEGSVSTLKIQRTQQEDSAVYLCASSFRVAGESEQYFGPGTRLTVT.

This clonotype was seen only a few times. This chain links TRBV28 with TRBJ1-5, with D tentatively TRBD1 (6 bases). The CDR3 consists of 14 residues. Germline lookup yields CDR1 MDHEN and CDR2 SYDVKM. Trimming removed 1 base at V and 6 bases at J, with 10 bases between. This chain's CDR3 is CASSLSGVGQPQHF. The CDR3 nucleotides read TGTGCCAGCAGTTTATCAGGGGTTGGTCAGCCCCAGCATTTT.

This chain connects TRBV7-9 to TRBJ2-1; TRBD2 matches at 9 bases. This CDR3 region has 15 residues. The junction had 7 bases not matched to a gene; V was cut back by 5 bases and J by 5 bases. Germline V gene sequence: CDR1 SEHNR, CDR2 FQNEAQ (reference sequence). The CDR3 DNA is TGTGCCAGCAGCGCGGGACTAGCCTACAACAATGAGCAGTTCTTC. Residues: CASSAGLAYNNEQFF.

A remark on this clonotype: At one boundary the junction diverges from the germline segment, which might be a read error. The V call is TRBV4-2, the J call TRBJ1-1; D call uncertain. Germline loops: CDR1 LGHNA, CDR2 YNFKEQ. The CDR3 extends over 13 amino acids. The CDR3 protein is CASSQERVLEAFF. The CDR3 DNA sequence: TGTGCCAGCAGTCAAGAAAGAGTTTTGGAAGCTTTCTTT.

The rearrangement uses TRBV20-1 and TRBJ2-5, with D perhaps assigned TRBD1 or TRBD2 (5 bases each). This CDR3 comprises 16 residues. The germline CDR1 and CDR2 sequences are DFQATT and SNEGSKA (reference sequence). Trimming pared 6 bases from V and 3 bases from J, leaving 23 bases between. CDR3 protein: CSAPDRGLPSEETQYF. The CDR3 nucleotides read TGCAGTGCCCCGGACCGGGGCCTCCCGTCGGAAGAGACCCAGTACTTC.

This chain joins TRBV6-1 and TRBJ2-4; D gene ambiguous. There are 15 residues in the CDR3. The germline V gene has CDR1 MNHNS and CDR2 SASEGT. The ends were cut back, 0 bases at V and 3 bases at J, with 9 bases in the middle. CDR3: CASSEAPDVKNIQYF. CDR3 DNA: TGTGCCAGCAGTGAAGCCCCGGACGTCAAAAACATTCAGTACTTC.

By proportion, this clonotype is medium-sized. The chain employs TRBV24-1 and TRBJ2-2; D ambiguous. CDR3 length equals 13 residues. V was clipped by 7 bases and J by 6 bases, with 11 bases between them. The germline gives CDR1 KGHDR, CDR2 SFDVKD. The CDR3 sequence is CATSENWAGELFF. In DNA form, the CDR3 reads TGTGCCACCAGCGAGAACTGGGCCGGGGAGCTGTTTTTT.

J is TRBJ1-6 and V is TRBV28; D is unclear. V was pared by 6 bases and J by 0 bases, with 9 bases between. The V gene's germline CDR1 is MDHEN and CDR2 SYDVKM. This CDR3 spans 15 amino acids. This CDR3 reads CASRTESSYNSPLHF. The CDR3 nucleotides are TGTGCCAGCAGAACAGAGAGCTCCTATAATTCACCCCTCCACTTT.

This clonotype was recorded a few times. The junction does not match germline at one end; this may be a read error. The genes are TRBV7-7 and TRBJ1-1; 7 bases line up with TRBD1. CDR1 and CDR2 (germline): SSHAT, FNYEAQ (reference sequence). The CDR3 sequence is 13 residues long. The CDR3 protein is CASSQGENTEAFF. In DNA, the CDR3 is TGTGCTAGCAGCCAGGGGGAGAACACTGAAGCTTTCTTT.

This sequence joins TRBV18 and TRBJ1-5, with D possibly being TRBD1 (6 bases). Trimming shortened V by 2 bases and J by 1 base, and 9 bases separated the two germline ends. The CDR3 contains 15 residues. The germline gives CDR1 KGHSH, CDR2 LQKENI. The CDR3 loop is CASSPDRLSNQPQHF. The CDR3 coding sequence is TGTGCCAGCTCACCAGACAGGTTGAGCAATCAGCCCCAGCATTTT.

The V and J genes are TRBV12-3 or TRBV12-4 and TRBJ2-4; 10 positions match TRBD1. The V gene end was trimmed by 2 bases and the J gene end by 6 bases; junction bases not matched to a gene: 1. The CDR3 has 14 residues. DNA for the CDR3: TGTGCCAGCAGTTTACGGACAGGGGGAAACATTCAGTACTTC. The encoded protein is CASSLRTGGNIQYF.

CDR3 coding DNA: TGCAGTGCTACCTTGGGACTAGCTGCCAATGAGCAGTTCTTC. Amino acid sequence: CSATLGLAANEQFF. The gene calls are TRBV20-1 and TRBJ2-1; 9 bases map to TRBD2. Germline V gene sequence: CDR1 DFQATT, CDR2 SNEGSKA (reference sequence). This CDR3 comprises 14 residues. Trimming took 4 bases from V and 6 from J; bases not matched to a gene: 7.

The chain combines TRBV20-1 with TRBJ2-3, with 7 bases identical to TRBD2. The CDR3 is 13 residues long. Germline V gene sequence: CDR1 DFQATT, CDR2 SNEGSKA (reference sequence). Written as DNA, the CDR3 is TGCACGGAGTCGGGAGGTTCTACAGATACGCAGTATTTT. It translates to CTESGGSTDTQYF.

Here the CDR3 DNA reads TGTGCCAGCAGTTTATTCCAGGGGACGGGTCAGCCCCAGCATTTT. Its translation is CASSLFQGTGQPQHF. This chain uses TRBV27 with TRBJ1-5; possible D gene TRBD1, 6 bases. Germline CDR1 is MNHEY and CDR2 is SMNVEV (reference sequence). V was shortened by 1 base and J by 6 bases, with 13 bases between the two germline ends. The CDR3 covers 15 residues.

A note on this clonotype: The junction and the germline gene differ at one end; a read error may be behind it. CDR3 sequence: CASSLEGLAGTDTQYF. The CDR3, as DNA: TGTGCCAGTAGTCTAGAGGGACTAGCGGGGACAGATACGCAGTATTTT. The V call is TRBV19, the J call TRBJ2-3; 13 bases line up with TRBD2. The CDR3 has 16 residues. Germline lookup yields CDR1 LNHDA and CDR2 SQIVND (reference sequence).